This entry lists 19 T cell receptor beta chains sequenced from one sample in a study of blood T cell repertoires in COVID-19. Method: immunoSEQ multiplex PCR; TCRdb's copy keeps in-frame clones and lacks some. The sample has roughly 80,000 clones, approximately 76% seen once. Sequences were obtained from peripheral blood. These receptors were collected from a man between 65 and 85 years old with active or convalescent COVID-19.

This clone was recorded only once. The rearrangement joins TRBV5-1 to TRBJ2-7, with 8 bases identical to TRBD2. J gave up 6 bases and V 4 bases, and 15 bases lay outside the gene matches. This CDR3 region has 16 residues. Germline CDR1 reads SGHRS; CDR2 reads YFSETQ. The CDR3 spells CASSLGLARGKVEQYF. DNA of the CDR3: TGCGCCAGCAGCCTCGGACTAGCCCGAGGGAAGGTCGAGCAGTACTTC.

The chain links TRBV18 to TRBJ2-2, with D uncertain. The germline V gene encodes CDR1 KGHSH and CDR2 LQKENI. Between the trimmed V and J ends, which lost 3 bases and 5 bases, there was a span of 10 bases. The CDR3 contains 14 residues. The CDR3, as DNA: TGTGCCAGCTCACCCCCCCCGAGGACCGGGGAGCTGTTTTTT. Amino acid sequence: CASSPPPRTGELFF.

The chain combines TRBV7-6 with TRBJ2-1; maybe TRBD1 (6 bases). V was trimmed by 2 bases and J by 1 base, leaving 12 bases between them. Germline V gives CDR1 SGHVS, CDR2 FNYEAQ. CDR3 length: 16 amino acids. The CDR3 coding sequence is TGTGCCAGCAGCTTAAAAATACAGGGATCCTACAATGAGCAGTTCTTC. Its protein product is CASSLKIQGSYNEQFF.

The J gene is TRBJ2-1, the V gene TRBV7-3; the D is unclear. Germline-derived CDR1 and CDR2 are SGHTA and FQGTGA. The CDR3 has 13 residues. V dropped 2 bases and J dropped 6 bases, with 8 bases sitting between them. The CDR3 nucleotides read TGTGCCAGCAGCTTAGAATGGCCCAATGAGCAGTTCTTC. Protein sequence: CASSLEWPNEQFF.

The chain couples TRBV6-1 to TRBJ2-7; D is unresolved. The CDR3 consists of 13 residues. V lost 1 base, J lost 4 bases, and 8 bases lay in between. From germline, CDR1 is MNHNS and CDR2 SASEGT. CDR3 residues: CASSEGARYEQYF. The CDR3 DNA sequence: TGTGCCAGCAGTGAAGGAGCGCGTTACGAGCAGTACTTC.

V gene TRBV3-1 (or the pseudogene TRBV3-2) combines with J gene TRBJ2-3; D not certain. Trimming took 7 bases from V and 0 from J, leaving 14 bases between them. The CDR3 runs to 15 residues. In germline, CDR1 is LGHDT, CDR2 YNNKEL (reference sequence). In nucleotides, the CDR3 is TGTGCCAGCAAAAGATCCGCCACTAGCACAGATACGCAGTATTTT. This gives the protein CASKRSATSTDTQYF.

V usage is TRBV10-3 and J usage is TRBJ2-6; 7 nucleotides agree with TRBD1. The CDR3 spans 17 residues. Unmatched junction bases numbered 6, after V lost 3 bases and J lost 1 base. The germline V gene encodes CDR1 ENHRY and CDR2 SYGVKD. CDR3 nucleotides: TGTGCCATCAGTGAAGGGGGCGCCAATTCTGGGGCCAACGTCCTGACTTTC. This sequence encodes CAISEGGANSGANVLTF.

The CDR3 sequence is CSVAGGLSGANVLTF. DNA of the CDR3: TGCAGCGTTGCAGGGGGCCTCTCTGGGGCCAACGTCCTGACTTTC. This sequence joins TRBV29-1 and TRBJ2-6; the match to TRBD1 covers 8 bases. J lost 0 bases, V lost 4 bases, and 2 bases had no gene match. There are 15 residues in the CDR3. Germline V gene lookup returns CDR1 SQVTM and CDR2 ANQGSEA.

The chain couples TRBV19 to TRBJ2-5; the match to TRBD1 covers 9 bases. Germline CDR1 is LNHDA and CDR2 is SQIVND (reference sequence). Unmatched junction bases numbered 12, after V lost 7 bases and J lost 6 bases. The CDR3 spans 15 residues. The CDR3 here is CASKVLGQGRKTQYF. The CDR3 DNA reads as TGTGCCAGTAAGGTTTTGGGACAGGGTAGGAAGACCCAGTACTTC.

The chain carries TRBV3-1 (or the pseudogene TRBV3-2) and TRBJ1-1; D ambiguous. Germline CDR1 reads LGHDT; CDR2 reads YNNKEL (reference sequence). The CDR3 runs to 11 residues. V lost 2 bases to trimming and J lost 11 bases, with 9 bases between them. Here the CDR3 DNA reads TGTGCCAGCAGCCAAAGCGAGTTGGCTTTCTTT. This codes for CASSQSELAFF.

The chain employs TRBV19 and TRBJ1-2, with unresolved D. CDR1 is LNHDA, CDR2 SQIVND, per germline (reference sequence). V lost 5 bases to trimming and J lost 1 base, with 11 bases between them. The CDR3 runs 14 residues. For the CDR3, the DNA is TGTGCCAGTAGTTCCAGGAGGAATAACTATGGCTACACCTTC. Encoded protein: CASSSRRNNYGYTF.

The count of this clone is one. The chain employs TRBV28 and TRBJ1-5; D remains ambiguous. Trimming removed 6 bases at V and 0 bases at J, with 18 bases between. CDR3 size: 17 residues. The germline V gene encodes CDR1 MDHEN and CDR2 SYDVKM. CDR3 DNA sequence: TGTGCCAGCAGCCCCGTTATAGCGGCAAATAGCAATCAGCCCCAGCATTTT. Amino acids: CASSPVIAANSNQPQHF.

The chain recombines TRBV11-2 with TRBJ2-2; D may be TRBD1 (6 bases). Germline V gene sequence: CDR1 SGHAT, CDR2 FQNNGV. V lost 1 base, J lost 4 bases, and 13 bases lay in between. This CDR3 comprises 16 residues. CDR3 loop: CASSLVNRAGTGELFF. The CDR3 bases are TGTGCCAGCAGCTTAGTTAACAGGGCGGGCACCGGGGAGCTGTTTTTT.

Comment on this clone: The identical CDR3 is also encoded by other nucleotide sequences in the sample. The J gene is TRBJ2-3, the V gene TRBV14, with D perhaps matching TRBD2 (6 bases). The CDR3 runs 14 residues. V was clipped by 4 bases and J by 2 bases, with 10 bases between them. CDR1 is SGHDN, CDR2 FVKESK, per germline. The CDR3 here is CASSPRDFTDTQYF. For the CDR3, the DNA is TGTGCCAGCAGCCCGCGGGACTTCACAGATACGCAGTATTTT.

The chain employs TRBV30 and TRBJ1-2, with D uncertain. The V gene lost 2 bases and the J gene lost 4 bases, with 14 bases spanning the gap. Germline lookup yields CDR1 GTSNPN and CDR2 SVGIG (reference sequence). This CDR3 has 14 residues. For the CDR3, the DNA is TGTGCCTGGAGTCCCAAGGTACAGATCTATGGCTACACCTTC. It codes for CAWSPKVQIYGYTF.

The gene calls are TRBV20-1 and TRBJ2-5, with no clear D. Germline V gene lookup returns CDR1 DFQATT and CDR2 SNEGSKA (reference sequence). CDR3 length: 10 residues. Trimming took 5 bases from V and 3 from J, leaving 4 bases between them. The CDR3 sequence is CSAVEETQYF. CDR3 nucleotide sequence: TGCAGTGCTGTCGAAGAGACCCAGTACTTC.

The rearrangement links TRBV11-1 to TRBJ2-5; D ambiguous. Trimming shortened V by 1 base and J by 7 bases, and 13 bases separated the two germline ends. Germline V CDR1 and CDR2: SGHAT, FQDESV (reference sequence). This CDR3 has 14 residues. The CDR3 DNA sequence: TGTGCCAGCAGCTTAGGACCCGCAGGCCGGACCCAGTACTTC. Translation: CASSLGPAGRTQYF. Drawing the rest from reference TRBV11-1 and TRBJ2-5, the complete variable domain is EAEVAQSPRYKITEKSQAVAFWCDPISGHATLYWYRQILGQGPELLVQFQDESVVDDSQLPKDRFSAERLKGVDSTLKIQPAELGDSAMYLCASSLGPAGRTQYFGPGTRLLVL.

This chain uses TRBV28 with TRBJ2-5; a possible D gene is TRBD1 (5 bases). The germline V gene has CDR1 MDHEN and CDR2 SYDVKM. V gave up 5 bases and J gave up 2 bases, with 18 bases separating them. The CDR3 length is 16 residues. The CDR3 sequence: CASSLPGLVDQETQYF. CDR3 coding DNA: TGTGCCAGCAGTCTTCCAGGGCTCGTAGATCAAGAGACCCAGTACTTC.

J is TRBJ1-2 and V is TRBV6-5; the match to TRBD1 covers 11 bases. The CDR3 has 15 residues. In germline, CDR1 is MNHEY, CDR2 SVGAGI. With V trimmed by 6 bases and J by 8 bases, 11 bases remained unmatched. CDR3 DNA sequence: TGTGCCAGCAGCCCCGGGAAGGGACAGGGGGTCGGCTACACCTTC. Protein product: CASSPGKGQGVGYTF.